This T cell receptor beta chain was recorded in a study of T cell repertoires in cytomegalovirus infection. Turning to the study itself: Public TCR beta signatures provided an indication of both CMV infection and a matching HLA type. Study outcomes and limitations: Dominant in the ex vivo response were TCR beta clonotypes restricted by HLA-C and specific for CMV. Carriers of CMV and the relevant HLA type were discriminated by public TCR beta frequency.

The CDR3 spans 13 residues. CDR1 LGHNT and CDR2 FRNRAP come from the germline V gene. Trimming removed 2 bases at V and 5 bases at J, with 7 bases between. Worth noting for this clonotype: Antigen unknown.

TCRdb called the reads again in MiXCR, with one record for every CDR3 protein. In the table there are around 550,000 distinct CDR3 sequences, approximately 25% of which are singletons. The sequenced material came from PBMCs. The rearrangement links TRBV12-5 to TRBJ2-1; unclear D gene. The TCR originated in a human donor in good health (CMV status not recorded). Some clones in this sample may be carry-over from other donors' samples. The DNA for the CDR3 is TGTGCTAGTGGTTTGTGGGCAAACAATGAGCAGTTCTTC. It codes for CASGLWANNEQFF.